This T cell receptor (beta chain) is from a study of memory CD4+ T cells and cytomegalovirus serostatus. Notes on the study in general: A US-trained random forest predicted CMV serostatus with median AUC around 0.93.

This clone was seen a few times. Its antigen is as yet unknown. TCRdb keeps only in-frame clones here, not all; method: immunoSEQ multiplex PCR. This sample carries tens of thousands of clones, around 79% of them seen once, and the ten largest clones take approximately 2.6%. Single viable CD3+CD4+CD8-CD45RO+ cells were sorted as the memory CD4+ T cells. Total CD4+ T cells were enriched by CD4 positive selection. CDR1 is SGHTA and CDR2 is FQGNSA in the germline V gene. Germline trimming cut 5 bases from V and 8 bases from J; bases unmatched to any gene: 4. CDR3 length: 14 residues. The sequenced sample was memory CD4+ T cells from blood. This sequence joins TRBV7-2 and TRBJ2-2; 11 nucleotides agree with TRBD2. The TCR sequence derives from an adult in good health and CMV-seropositive. The CDR3 region has the DNA TGTGCCAGCAGCCCCCGGACTAGCGGGGGGGAGCTGTTTTTT. It yields the protein CASSPRTSGGELFF.